The 9 T cell receptor beta chains in this list originate from one sample, sequenced in a study of PD-1 blockade in classical Hodgkin lymphoma. This table comes from immunoSEQ multiplex PCR, and its TCRdb copy is limited to in-frame clones, with some not included. Here the sample spans roughly 5,000 clones, approximately 92% being singletons. Time point in this sample: newly diagnosed, previously untreated cHL patient sample. The authors enriched CD8+ T cells from thawed PBMCs via magnetic negative selection. The specimen was CD8+ T cells from blood. The receptors shown here come from a human donor with classical Hodgkin lymphoma.

The chain recombines TRBV4-2 with TRBJ1-3; possibly TRBD1 for D (5 bases). Germline lookup yields CDR1 LGHNA and CDR2 YNFKEQ. The V end was cut by 1 base, the J end by 4 bases, with 11 bases between. The CDR3 has 15 amino acids. The CDR3 protein is CASSQGRGVGNTIYF. The CDR3 DNA follows: TGTGCCAGCAGCCAAGGACGAGGGGTCGGAAACACCATATATTTT.

The count of this clone is one. This chain links TRBV27 with TRBJ1-2; 7 positions agree with TRBD1. J lost 7 bases, V lost 5 bases, and 13 bases had no gene match. The CDR3 is made up of 15 amino acids. In germline, CDR1 is MNHEY, CDR2 SMNVEV (reference sequence). CDR3 DNA: TGTGCCAGCAGTGTAGGTAATAGGGGGCTGCGTGGCTACACCTTC. It specifies CASSVGNRGLRGYTF.

The V gene is TRBV27, the J gene TRBJ2-3; D gene unclear. The germline V gene encodes CDR1 MNHEY and CDR2 SMNVEV (reference sequence). The CDR3 has 13 amino acids. With 4 bases removed from V and 2 bases from J, the gap between germline ends came to 7 bases. The CDR3: CASSSGYTDTQYF. CDR3 nucleotide sequence: TGTGCCAGCAGTTCCGGGTACACAGATACGCAGTATTTT.

The gene calls are TRBV2 and TRBJ2-3, with D possibly called TRBD1 or TRBD2 (6 bases each). Looked up from germline, CDR1 is SNHLY and CDR2 is FYNNEI. The length of the CDR3 is 14 residues. V was pared by 10 bases and J by 0 bases, with 14 bases between. CDR3 in DNA: TGTGCCACAAATAGGGGGGTTAGCACAGATACGCAGTATTTT. As protein: CATNRGVSTDTQYF.

The J gene is TRBJ2-1, the V gene TRBV10-1, with TRBD2 matching 9 bases. This CDR3 comprises 15 residues. V lost 8 bases, J lost 9 bases, and 14 bases stayed unmatched. Germline loops: CDR1 WNHNN, CDR2 SYGVQD (reference sequence). The CDR3 DNA reads as TGCGCCAGCGGAGGGCGAGCGGGAGGTCAAGCTGAGCAGTTCTTC. Translating gives CASGGRAGGQAEQFF.

The genes are TRBV2 and TRBJ2-1; D is possibly TRBD1 (6 bases). The CDR3 has 15 residues. V was pared by 5 bases and J by 5 bases, with 16 bases between. CDR1 and CDR2 (germline): SNHLY, FYNNEI. DNA for the CDR3: TGTGCCAGCAGTACTACAGGGAAATGGGACAATGAGCAGTTCTTC. This sequence encodes CASSTTGKWDNEQFF.

V usage is TRBV27 and J usage is TRBJ2-2; a weak D match, TRBD2 (5 bases). Trimming removed 2 bases from V and 7 bases from J, with 14 bases in between. The CDR3 contains 15 residues. CDR1 is MNHEY and CDR2 is SMNVEV in the germline V gene (reference sequence). CDR3 DNA: TGTGCCAGCAGTTTACAGGCTAGCAGGCACGGGGAGCTGTTTTTT. It translates to CASSLQASRHGELFF.

The chain recombines TRBV9 with TRBJ1-1; D remains ambiguous. Germline assignment: CDR1 SGDLS and CDR2 YYNGEE. The V gene lost 3 bases and the J gene lost 3 bases, with 6 bases spanning the gap. The CDR3 loop spans 12 amino acids. The CDR3 loop is CASSGGDTEAFF. CDR3 coding DNA: TGTGCCAGCAGCGGGGGAGACACTGAAGCTTTCTTT.

V is TRBV28 and J is TRBJ2-3; D ambiguous. Between the trimmed V and J ends, which lost 7 bases and 3 bases, there was a span of 20 bases. Germline V gene sequence: CDR1 MDHEN, CDR2 SYDVKM. CDR3 length: 16 amino acids. The CDR3 DNA reads TGTGCCAGCACTTCGGCCCTAACCGCGCGTACAGATACGCAGTATTTT. Translating it yields CASTSALTARTDTQYF.